This T cell receptor (beta chain) was recovered during a study of cytomegalovirus exposure and HLA in healthy donors. Turning to the study itself: Per a later analysis, the approximately 690 first-cohort and 100 to 150 validation repertoires shared one platform.

CDR1 MGHRA and CDR2 YSYEKL come from the germline V gene. V lost 4 bases and J 7 bases, leaving 14 bases between the germline ends. The CDR3 has 14 amino acids. Worth noting for this clone: Its specificity is not known.

Regarding the study as a whole: It was approximately 170 TCR beta chains that were listed as cytomegalovirus-associated.

Libraries were prepared by immunoSEQ multiplex PCR; TCRdb keeps only in-frame clonotypes and omits some of them. The sample consists of 150,000 to 200,000 clones, 85% of them appearing once. The receptor's source is a man younger than 35 in good health and CMV-seropositive. The rearrangement links TRBV4-1 to TRBJ1-5, with D possibly TRBD1 on 6 matching bases. Sequencing input: PBMCs. DNA for the CDR3: TGCGCCAGCAGCCGGGTGGGGGCCGGCCAGCCCCAGCATTTT. Protein product: CASSRVGAGQPQHF.